What follows describes a single TCR beta chain. Its cognate antigen has yet to be identified. Within one base of it there is no much larger clone, and no base qualities were kept. V is shortened by 9 bases, J by 1 base, and the region joining them spans 12 bases. CDR1 and CDR2, per the germline V gene, are SNHLY and FYNNEI. Measured from the cysteine to the phenylalanine, the CDR3 is 13 residues long. Of the read, only the CDR3 DNA is kept; its 39 bases are in frame from base 1. This specimen comes from a study of a mutant IDH1 vaccine in newly diagnosed glioma (dated by TCRdb to 2020 to 2023). With regard to the full study: Vaccination started 4-6 weeks after radiotherapy alone, or was given together with temozolomide cycles in the groups whose treatment included chemotherapy. Of the 25 to 35 patients who were treated, around 62% were male and roughly 38% were female, and the mean age was roughly 40 years. Before enrollment, most patients had been given radiochemotherapy with temozolomide as standard therapy, while the rest had received either radiotherapy alone or temozolomide alone. The week-35 safety follow-up took place at visit V12, and the week-47 end of study took place at visit V13. Peripheral blood was collected at six visits: V03 (baseline), V05, V07, V10, V12 and V13. For exploratory analyses, longitudinal TCRB deep sequencing was carried out in about two dozen treated patients wherever samples were available.

Study-wide conclusions, independent of this receptor: Availability determined which PBMC samples were chosen for TCRB deep sequencing. The authors stated that sample limitations prevented analyses of patient blood samples from being reproduced. Immune responses induced by the vaccine were seen in 90% to 95% of patients across multiple MHC alleles. Changes in the top peripheral T cell clonotypes picked up by TCRB sequencing did not appear to be linked to pseudoprogression.

The method was the immunoSEQ multiplex PCR assay. Rearranged TCR beta chain sequences were amplified with the hsTCRB Kit following the manufacturer's protocol. Sequencing of TCRB libraries was carried out on an Illumina MiSeq. The published analysis was carried out like this. The kit vendor's proprietary platform handled demultiplexing, trimming and gene mapping. Sourced from immuneACCESS, this table was stored by TCRdb with only in-frame sequences that have V and J called. A share of the clones is absent; for the studies checked, an unresolved V gene accounts for under half, and the remainder has no known explanation. V and J calls and clone size are those listed in that table; D and trimming were worked out from the DNA. The sample table lists about 74,000 clones, around 86% of them with a count of one. Of the sample, 1.5% to 2.5% is held by the ten largest clones. This specimen's time point label, per the study, means: week 35, safety follow-up. A 20-mer mutant IDH1 peptide at 300 micrograms in Montanide made up each vaccine dose, which was injected subcutaneously together with topical imiquimod. Patients were given eight vaccinations, in weeks 1, 3, 5, 7, 11, 15, 19 and 23, which matched visits V03 through V10. Newly diagnosed WHO grade 3 or 4 IDH1-mutant astrocytomas showing loss of nuclear ATRX were present in the donors. The samples were drawn from NOA16, a multicentre, single-arm, open-label phase I trial in Germany that tested a mutant IDH1 peptide vaccine in humans for the first time. Genomic DNA for TCRB sequencing was extracted from EDTA blood using the DNeasy Blood and Tissue Kit.

The sample was PBMCs, taken from a glioma patient whose treatment included an IDH1 peptide vaccine. The chain couples TRBV2 to TRBJ1-1; no D segment can be confidently identified. This TCR came from a man younger than 40 with glioma. In nucleotides, the sequence is TGTGCCAGTATCAGGTGTGGGAACACTGAAGCTTTCTTT. The encoded protein is CASIRCGNTEAFF.